Shown below are 7 T cell receptor beta chains from a single sample sequenced in a study of blood T cell repertoires in COVID-19 (dated by TCRdb to 2020 to 2021). The library was made by the immunoSEQ multiplex PCR assay. TCRdb stores this immuneACCESS table with in-frame sequences only. Part of the clones is absent; in the studies checked, under half of the shortfall reflects unresolved V genes, and no reason is known for the rest. For this sample there are about 400,000 clones; 87% appear just once. 10% of the sample rests with the top ten. Sequenced material: PBMCs or T cells enriched from blood (not recorded which). The source is a woman between 45 and 65 years old who had recovered from COVID-19.

The genes are TRBV7-9 and TRBJ2-6; D not resolved. This CDR3 spans 16 amino acids. In germline, CDR1 is SEHNR, CDR2 FQNEAQ (reference sequence). V was trimmed by 4 bases and J by 5 bases, leaving 15 bases between them. CDR3: CASSSKSGLWANVLTF. As DNA, the CDR3 is TGTGCCAGCAGCTCGAAATCCGGGTTGTGGGCCAACGTCCTGACTTTC. Complete variable domain (other parts from reference TRBV7-9 and TRBJ2-6): DTGVSQNPRHKITKRGQNVTFRCDPISEHNRLYWYRQTLGQGPEFLTYFQNEAQLEKSRLLSDRFSAERPKGSFSTLEIQRTEQGDSAMYLCASSSKSGLWANVLTFGAGSRLTVL.

This chain joins TRBV18 and TRBJ2-5; 7 nucleotides align to TRBD1. J gave up 5 bases and V 1 base, and 10 bases lay outside the gene matches. The CDR3 is 16 residues long. Germline-derived CDR1 and CDR2 are KGHSH and LQKENI. DNA for the CDR3: TGTGCCAGCTCACCACAGCGGACAGGCTCGTGGGAGACCCAGTACTTC. It translates to CASSPQRTGSWETQYF.

The rearrangement joins TRBV6-5 to TRBJ1-4; 8 nucleotides match TRBD1. CDR3 length equals 14 residues. The J segment lost 6 bases and the V segment lost 5 bases, leaving 5 bases of the junction unmatched. CDR1 and CDR2 from the germline V gene are MNHEY and SVGAGI. CDR3 nucleotides: TGTGCCAGCAGTCGACAGGGGAAGGATGAAAAACTGTTTTTT. Its protein is CASSRQGKDEKLFF.

J is TRBJ2-6 and V is TRBV7-9; D unresolved. The CDR3 runs to 14 residues. V lost 4 bases to trimming and J lost 0 bases, with 4 bases between them. Germline V gives CDR1 SEHNR, CDR2 FQNEAQ (reference sequence). In nucleotides, the CDR3 is TGTGCCAGCAGCTCCCTCTCTGGGGCCAACGTCCTGACTTTC. Translation gives CASSSLSGANVLTF.

The V call is TRBV12-3 or TRBV12-4, the J call TRBJ2-3; TRBD1 might be the D (6 bases). With 8 bases removed from V and 6 bases from J, the gap between germline ends came to 9 bases. The CDR3 covers 11 residues. CDR3 DNA sequence: TGTGCCAGCGCTAGGGGGGATACGCAGTATTTT. This encodes CASARGDTQYF.

This chain connects TRBV6-2 or TRBV6-3 to TRBJ1-2; D might be TRBD1 (6 bases). CDR3 length equals 14 residues. The germline CDR1 and CDR2 sequences are MNHEY and SVGEGT. Trimming stripped 1 base from V and 3 bases from J, with 9 bases between. DNA of the CDR3: TGTGCCAGCAGTTACTTGGACAGATACTATGGCTACACCTTC. This translates into CASSYLDRYYGYTF.

The chain links TRBV27 to TRBJ1-4; D is perhaps TRBD1 (5 bases). V gave up 4 bases and J gave up 7 bases, with 10 bases separating them. The CDR3 runs to 13 residues. Germline CDR1 reads MNHEY; CDR2 reads SMNVEV (reference sequence). DNA for the CDR3: TGTGCCAGCAGTTCCGCGGGACGTGAAAAACTGTTTTTT. Amino acid sequence: CASSSAGREKLFF.